A single sample is the source of the 20 T cell receptor beta chains below, sequenced in a study of blood T cell repertoires in COVID-19. Clones were sequenced by immunoSEQ multiplex PCR, and TCRdb holds only the in-frame ones, with some missing. This sample has under 300,000 clones, with 80% to 90% found just once. The sequenced material came from peripheral blood. The receptors were sampled from a man in his 60s with acute or convalescent COVID-19.

This clone was found once. This chain's CDR3 is CASSYGLAVNTGELFF. CDR3 DNA: TGTGCCAGCAGTTACGGTCTAGCGGTGAACACCGGGGAGCTGTTTTTT. This chain connects TRBV6-5 to TRBJ2-2; 7 positions match TRBD2. V lost 2 bases and J lost 1; bases outside the gene matches: 4. In germline, CDR1 is MNHEY, CDR2 SVGAGI. The CDR3 is 16 residues long.

The V gene is TRBV28, the J gene TRBJ2-1; TRBD1 aligns across 8 bases. Germline V gives CDR1 MDHEN, CDR2 SYDVKM. Germline trimming cut 2 bases from V and 9 bases from J; bases unmatched to any gene: 6. This CDR3 region has 14 residues. The CDR3 DNA is TGTGCCAGCAGTTTACTGACAGGGGTGGCTGAGCAGTTCTTC. Protein product: CASSLLTGVAEQFF.

V usage is TRBV3-1 (or the pseudogene TRBV3-2) and J usage is TRBJ2-5; a possible D gene is TRBD1 (6 bases). In germline, CDR1 is LGHDT, CDR2 YNNKEL (reference sequence). Trimming pared 3 bases from V and 7 bases from J, leaving 21 bases between. The CDR3 runs to 16 residues. As DNA, the CDR3 is TGTGCCAGCAGCCAGGCCCCGGGACACAAGGGCGGGACCCAGTACTTC. This translates into CASSQAPGHKGGTQYF.

The chain joins TRBV7-3 to TRBJ2-3; D may be TRBD1 (6 bases). Germline V gene data show CDR1 as SGHTA and CDR2 as FQGTGA. Trimming left V 5 bases short and J 4 bases short, with 13 bases between. The CDR3 spans 14 residues. The CDR3 loop reads CASSNLPGADTQYF. DNA for the CDR3: TGTGCCAGCAGCAACCTACCAGGGGCAGATACGCAGTATTTT.

In nucleotides, the CDR3 is TGTGCCAGCAGCCGTAATCTGAACACTGAAGCTTTCTTT. Amino acid sequence: CASSRNLNTEAFF. The chain has TRBV7-2 and TRBJ1-1; D remains unclear. This CDR3 has 13 amino acids. Trimming removed 5 bases from V and 0 bases from J, with 7 bases in between. Germline V CDR1 and CDR2: SGHTA, FQGNSA.

The chain recombines TRBV6-2 or TRBV6-3 with TRBJ1-5; D gene uncertain. Between the trimmed V and J ends, which lost 5 bases and 2 bases, there was a span of 13 bases. The germline CDR1 and CDR2 sequences are MNHEY and SVGEGT. The CDR3 length is 15 residues. The CDR3 loop reads CASSLRRQGNQPQHF. CDR3 bases: TGTGCCAGCAGTCTGCGCCGCCAGGGCAATCAGCCCCAGCATTTT.

The chain recombines TRBV7-2 with TRBJ2-4; D not certain. CDR3 size: 13 residues. Trimming cost V 5 bases and J 0 bases, with 5 bases left between them. In germline, CDR1 is SGHTA, CDR2 FQGNSA. CDR3 sequence reads: CASSPLAKNIQYF. The CDR3 DNA follows: TGTGCCAGCAGCCCTCTAGCCAAAAACATTCAGTACTTC.

The CDR3: CAITSSSYEQYF. The DNA for the CDR3 is TGTGCCATAACTAGCTCTTCCTACGAGCAGTACTTC. V is TRBV10-3 and J is TRBJ2-7, with TRBD2 as a possible D gene (6 bases). V lost 9 bases and J 1 base, leaving 10 bases between the germline ends. CDR3 length: 12 amino acids. Germline lookup yields CDR1 ENHRY and CDR2 SYGVKD.

This chain's CDR3 is CATSRDQYGYTF. The DNA for the CDR3 is TGTGCCACCAGCAGAGATCAGTATGGCTACACCTTC. V gene TRBV15 combines with J gene TRBJ1-2; D is ambiguous. The CDR3 length is 12 residues. V was clipped by 0 bases and J by 5 bases, with 4 bases between them. The germline V gene has CDR1 LNHNV and CDR2 YYDKDF (reference sequence).

V usage is TRBV5-5 and J usage is TRBJ2-7; 9 nucleotides agree with TRBD1. The CDR3 runs to 15 residues. CDR1 is SGHKS and CDR2 is YYEKEE in the germline V gene (reference sequence). V dropped 2 bases and J dropped 5; count of bases not matched to a gene: 8. The CDR3 loop is CASSFGGQGTDEQYF. The CDR3 DNA sequence: TGTGCCAGCAGCTTCGGGGGACAGGGAACCGACGAGCAGTACTTC.

This clone showed up just a few times. The chain carries TRBV12-3 or TRBV12-4 and TRBJ2-5; 8 bases are shared with TRBD1. V lost 7 bases, J lost 3 bases, and 1 base stayed unmatched. The CDR3 spans 12 residues. The CDR3 sequence is CASTGGKETQYF. Here the CDR3 DNA reads TGTGCCAGCACAGGGGGCAAAGAGACCCAGTACTTC.

The J gene is TRBJ2-4, the V gene TRBV7-3; 7 bases fit TRBD1. V shed 5 bases and J 9 bases; nucleotides not matched to a gene: 7. Germline V CDR1 and CDR2: SGHTA, FQGTGA. The CDR3 runs to 13 residues. The CDR3 protein is CASSLDRASIQYF. For the CDR3, the DNA is TGTGCCAGCAGCCTTGACAGGGCCAGCATTCAGTACTTC.

J is TRBJ2-2 and V is TRBV29-1, with TRBD1 identical over 8 bases. After removal of 5 bases from V and 6 bases from J, the junction contained 11 bases not matched to a gene. Germline V CDR1 and CDR2: SQVTM, ANQGSEA. This CDR3 has 15 amino acids. CDR3 nucleotides: TGCAGCGTTTGGAGAGTGGACAGGGCTGCCGGGGAGCTGTTTTTT. This sequence encodes CSVWRVDRAAGELFF.

V and J are TRBV15 and TRBJ2-7; 10 bases match TRBD2. The V gene's germline CDR1 is LNHNV and CDR2 YYDKDF (reference sequence). Unmatched junction bases numbered 12, after V lost 0 bases and J lost 4 bases. The CDR3 consists of 18 residues. CDR3 DNA: TGTGCCACCAGCAGAGATCTTTCTGGGACTAGCGTCGCGTACGAGCAGTACTTC. Translation: CATSRDLSGTSVAYEQYF.

The chain carries TRBV9 and TRBJ1-1; the D is unclear. The CDR3 has 15 residues. Germline V gives CDR1 SGDLS, CDR2 YYNGEE. V shed 0 bases and J shed 1 base, with 10 bases lying between them. The CDR3 protein is CASSVAGQANTEAFF. Here the CDR3 DNA reads TGTGCCAGCAGCGTAGCTGGGCAGGCGAACACTGAAGCTTTCTTT.

In its sample, this clone was seen once. This chain uses TRBV5-1 with TRBJ2-7; TRBD1 aligns across 12 bases. The junction had 4 bases not matched to a gene; V was cut back by 0 bases and J by 6 bases. Germline assignment: CDR1 SGHRS and CDR2 YFSETQ. The CDR3 is 15 residues long. CDR3 region: CASSLAGQGAGEQYF. The CDR3 nucleotides read TGCGCCAGCAGCTTGGCGGGACAGGGGGCGGGCGAGCAGTACTTC.

V is TRBV5-1 and J is TRBJ2-2, with TRBD2 matching 10 bases. The V gene's germline CDR1 is SGHRS and CDR2 YFSETQ. The V gene end was trimmed by 3 bases and the J gene end by 4 bases; junction bases not matched to a gene: 6. CDR3 length: 16 residues. The CDR3 is CASSSLAGAGTGELFF. The DNA of the CDR3 is TGCGCCAGCAGCTCCCTAGCGGGAGCGGGCACCGGGGAGCTGTTTTTT.

The chain recombines TRBV23-1 with TRBJ1-5; D gene uncertain. TRBV23-1 is labeled an ORF, and its function is uncertain. The CDR3 spans 17 residues. The germline V and J ends were trimmed by 4 bases and 0 bases, with 16 bases remaining between them. The CDR3 DNA sequence: TGCGCCAGCAGTCCCCCCCCGGCGGGGATTAGCAATCAGCCCCAGCATTTT. This gives the protein CASSPPPAGISNQPQHF.

V is TRBV6-6 and J is TRBJ1-1, with TRBD1 matching over 10 bases. This CDR3 spans 12 amino acids. Germline CDR1 is MNHNY and CDR2 is SVGAGI (reference sequence). The trim removed 7 bases at V and 11 bases at J, leaving 7 bases unmatched. The CDR3 here is CASTPGTGAAFF. The CDR3 DNA follows: TGTGCCAGCACCCCAGGGACAGGGGCCGCTTTCTTT.

The chain uses TRBV6-5 and TRBJ2-1, with a tentative D call TRBD2 (6 bases). The V end lost 7 bases, the J end lost 8 bases, and 12 bases lay between the germline ends. In germline, CDR1 is MNHEY, CDR2 SVGAGI. The CDR3 is 12 amino acids. The CDR3 protein is CASTTGVDEQFF. The CDR3 bases are TGTGCCAGCACTACGGGGGTCGATGAGCAGTTCTTC.